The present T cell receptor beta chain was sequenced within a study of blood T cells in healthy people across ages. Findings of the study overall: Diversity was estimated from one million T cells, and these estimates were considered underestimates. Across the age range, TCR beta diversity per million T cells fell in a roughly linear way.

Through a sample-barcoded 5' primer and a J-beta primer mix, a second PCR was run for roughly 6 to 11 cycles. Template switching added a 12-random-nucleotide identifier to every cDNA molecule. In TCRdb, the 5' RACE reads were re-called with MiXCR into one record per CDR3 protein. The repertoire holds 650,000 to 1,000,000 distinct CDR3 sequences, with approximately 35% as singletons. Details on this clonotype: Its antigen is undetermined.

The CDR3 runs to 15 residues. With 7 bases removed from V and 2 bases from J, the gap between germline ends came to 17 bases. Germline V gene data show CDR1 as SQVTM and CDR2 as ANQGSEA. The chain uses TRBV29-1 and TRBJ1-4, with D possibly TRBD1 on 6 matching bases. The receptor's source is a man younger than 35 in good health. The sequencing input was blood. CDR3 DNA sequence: TGCAGCGCCTCTTGGGGGGGCGAGACTAATGAAAAACTGTTTTTT. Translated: CSASWGGETNEKLFF. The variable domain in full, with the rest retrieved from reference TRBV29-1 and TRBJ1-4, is SAVISQKPSRDICQRGTSLTIQCQVDSQVTMMFWYRQQPGQSLTLIATANQGSEATYESGFVIDKFPISRPNLTFSTLTVSNMSPEDSSIYLCSASWGGETNEKLFFGSGTQLSVL.